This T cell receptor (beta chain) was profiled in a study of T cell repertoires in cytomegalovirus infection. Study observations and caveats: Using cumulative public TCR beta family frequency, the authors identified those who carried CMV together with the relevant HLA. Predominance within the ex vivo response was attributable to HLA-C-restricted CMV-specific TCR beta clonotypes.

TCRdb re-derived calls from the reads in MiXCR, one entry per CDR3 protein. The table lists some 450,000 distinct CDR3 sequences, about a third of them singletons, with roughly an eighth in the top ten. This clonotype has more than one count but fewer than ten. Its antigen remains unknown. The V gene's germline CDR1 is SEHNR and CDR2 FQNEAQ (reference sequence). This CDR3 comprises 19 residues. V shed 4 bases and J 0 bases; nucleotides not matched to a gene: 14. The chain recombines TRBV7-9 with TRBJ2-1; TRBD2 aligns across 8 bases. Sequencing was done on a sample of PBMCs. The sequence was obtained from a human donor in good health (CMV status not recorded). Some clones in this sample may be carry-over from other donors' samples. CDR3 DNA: TGTGCCAGCAGCTCCCCCGTGGGCGGGGGGACGAGCTCCTACAATGAGCAGTTCTTC. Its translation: CASSSPVGGGTSSYNEQFF.